This entry concerns a single TCR beta chain. The sample comes from a study of PD-L1 blockade in urothelial cancer. Study-wide context: The year 2014 saw patients start atezolizumab, 1,200 mg intravenously every 3 weeks.

This CDR3 is 18 amino acids long. Germline CDR1 and CDR2: MDHEN and SYDVKM. V was trimmed by 3 bases and J by 4 bases, leaving 22 bases between them. Time point meaning: peripheral blood 6 weeks after treatment start. TCRdb keeps only in-frame clones here, not all; method: immunoSEQ multiplex PCR. This sample carries about 110,000 clones, around 93% of them seen once, and the ten largest clones take around 4%. The chain carries TRBV28 and TRBJ1-5, with D possibly being TRBD1 (6 bases). Sequenced here: PBMCs, sampled around atezolizumab (anti-PD-L1) treatment. The clonotype originates from a man between 60 and 70 years old with urothelial cancer. The chain's CDR3 is CASSLDSWTEIVNQPQHF. The CDR3 DNA is TGTGCCAGCAGTTTGGATTCCTGGACAGAAATAGTAAATCAGCCCCAGCATTTT.